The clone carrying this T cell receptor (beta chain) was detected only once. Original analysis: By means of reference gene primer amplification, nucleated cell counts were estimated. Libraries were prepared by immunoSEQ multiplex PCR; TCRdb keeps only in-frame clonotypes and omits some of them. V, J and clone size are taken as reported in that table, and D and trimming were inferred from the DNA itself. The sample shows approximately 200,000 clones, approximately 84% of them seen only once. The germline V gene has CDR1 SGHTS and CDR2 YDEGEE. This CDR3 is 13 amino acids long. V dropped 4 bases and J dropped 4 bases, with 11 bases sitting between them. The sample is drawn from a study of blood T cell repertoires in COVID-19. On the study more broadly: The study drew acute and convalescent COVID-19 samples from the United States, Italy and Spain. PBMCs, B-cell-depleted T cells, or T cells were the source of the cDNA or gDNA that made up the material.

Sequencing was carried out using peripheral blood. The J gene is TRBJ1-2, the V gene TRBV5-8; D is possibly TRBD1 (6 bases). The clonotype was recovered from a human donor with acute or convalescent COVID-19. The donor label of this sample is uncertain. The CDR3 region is CASSTDRSYGYTF. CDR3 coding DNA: TGTGCCAGCAGCACCGACAGGAGCTATGGCTACACCTTC.